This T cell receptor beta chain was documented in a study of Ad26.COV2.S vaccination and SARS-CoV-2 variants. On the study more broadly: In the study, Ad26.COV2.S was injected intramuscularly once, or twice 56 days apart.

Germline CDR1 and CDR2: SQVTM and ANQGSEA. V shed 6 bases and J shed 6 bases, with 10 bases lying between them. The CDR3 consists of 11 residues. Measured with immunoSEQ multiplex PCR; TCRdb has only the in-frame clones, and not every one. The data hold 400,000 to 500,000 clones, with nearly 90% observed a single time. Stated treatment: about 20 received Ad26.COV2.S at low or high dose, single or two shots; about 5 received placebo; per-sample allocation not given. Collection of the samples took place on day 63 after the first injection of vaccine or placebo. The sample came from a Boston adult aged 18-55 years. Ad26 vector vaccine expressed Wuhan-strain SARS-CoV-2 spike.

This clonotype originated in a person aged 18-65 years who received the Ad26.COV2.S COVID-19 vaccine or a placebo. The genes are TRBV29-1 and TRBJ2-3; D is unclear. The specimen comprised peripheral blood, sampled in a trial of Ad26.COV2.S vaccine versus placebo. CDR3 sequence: CSVVNMDTQYF. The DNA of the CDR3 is TGCAGCGTGGTTAACATGGATACGCAGTATTTT.